A selection of T cell receptor beta chains follows, all from one sample in a study of cytomegalovirus exposure and HLA in healthy donors. Profiling relied on immunoSEQ multiplex PCR, and the TCRdb table lists in-frame clones only, not all of them. The profile shows roughly 140,000 clones, 88% of them singletons. The sample was PBMCs. The receptors originated from a woman aged 18 to 35 in good health and CMV-seropositive. Each CDR3 is given with its conserved first and last residue. A D gene is named only where the DNA matches it firmly. Size values are once, few and many counts, or a class for expanded clones, and some rows have none.

J gene	V gene	clone size	D gene	CDR3 protein	CDR3 DNA
TRBJ1-1	TRBV14	once	.	CASSQVFDGWFSEAFF	TGTGCCAGCAGCCAAGTTTTCGACGGGTGGTTCTCTGAAGCTTTCTTT
TRBJ1-1	TRBV27	once	.	CASSLAAGTEAFF	TGTGCCAGCAGTTTGGCTGCGGGGACTGAAGCTTTCTTT
TRBJ2-5	TRBV30	.	TRBD2	CAWGLVQETQYF	TGTGCCTGGGGACTAGTTCAGGAGACCCAGTACTTC
TRBJ1-2	TRBV7-2	.	TRBD1	CASSPYPGTGHGYTF	TGTGCCAGCAGCCCGTATCCCGGGACAGGGCATGGCTACACCTTC
TRBJ2-2	TRBV7-2	once	.	CASSSANTGELFF	TGTGCCAGCAGCTCCGCGAACACCGGGGAGCTGTTTTTT
TRBJ2-2	TRBV6-1	.	.	CASSVLGGGLNTGELFF	TGTGCCAGCAGTGTATTAGGAGGCGGACTGAACACCGGGGAGCTGTTTTTT
TRBJ1-5	TRBV25-1	.	.	CASRANGISNQPQHF	TGTGCCAGCAGGGCAAACGGGATAAGCAATCAGCCCCAGCATTTT
TRBJ1-1	TRBV7-9	few	.	CASSLTGNTEAFF	TGTGCCAGCAGCTTAACAGGGAACACTGAAGCTTTCTTT
TRBJ2-1	TRBV4-1	.	TRBD2	CASSQDRSGRAYNEQFF	TGCGCCAGCAGCCAAGATCGGAGCGGGAGGGCCTACAATGAGCAGTTCTTC
TRBJ2-7	TRBV4-1	.	.	CASSQGGGYEQYF	TGCGCCAGCAGTCAAGGGGGGGGGTACGAGCAGTACTTC
TRBJ2-3	TRBV30	.	.	CAWNGGPFNAQYF	TGTGCCTGGAACGGTGGGCCCTTTAATGCGCAGTATTTT
TRBJ2-3	TRBV30	.	.	CAWSRGGSEGTQYF	TGTGCCTGGAGCCGAGGGGGATCGGAAGGTACGCAGTATTTT
TRBJ2-3	TRBV9	.	.	CASSVGHAYTDTQYF	TGTGCCAGCAGCGTAGGACACGCATACACAGATACGCAGTATTTT
TRBJ2-7	TRBV5-4	.	TRBD2	CASSLERGISEQYF	TGTGCCAGCAGCTTGGAGCGGGGGATCAGCGAGCAGTACTTC
TRBJ2-3	TRBV2	once	TRBD2	CASSDPSGGDTQYF	TGTGCCAGCAGTGATCCTTCGGGAGGGGATACGCAGTATTTT
TRBJ1-5	TRBV15	.	.	CATSRDFGGGVQPQHF	TGTGCCACCAGCAGAGATTTCGGGGGAGGTGTTCAGCCCCAGCATTTT
TRBJ2-5	TRBV5-1	.	.	CASSLGAIKGETQYF	TGCGCCAGCAGCTTGGGGGCGATCAAAGGAGAGACCCAGTACTTC
TRBJ2-7	TRBV30	.	TRBD2	CAWSSPLAGVYEQYF	TGTGCCTGGTCAAGTCCTCTAGCGGGAGTATACGAGCAGTACTTC
TRBJ2-1	TRBV4-2	.	.	CASSQEGLIGVYGIEFF	TGTGCCAGCAGCCAAGAAGGTCTAATAGGGGTTTATGGAATTGAGTTCTTC
TRBJ2-7	TRBV28	once	TRBD2	CAVSGLAGHEQYF	TGTGCCGTTTCCGGGCTAGCGGGGCACGAGCAGTACTTC
TRBJ1-2	TRBV5-1	.	.	CASSLGPSDYGYTF	TGCGCCAGCAGCTTGGGGCCTTCTGACTATGGCTACACCTTC
TRBJ2-3	TRBV5-1	.	.	CASSLERGSDTQYF	TGCGCCAGCAGCTTGGAGAGAGGATCAGATACGCAGTATTTT
TRBJ2-3	TRBV18	few	.	CASSATDTQYF	TGTGCCAGCTCGGCCACAGATACGCAGTATTTT
TRBJ2-7	TRBV2	few	.	CASLAGYEQYF	TGTGCCAGCCTCGCCGGCTACGAGCAGTACTTC
TRBJ2-7	TRBV4-1	.	TRBD2	CASSPIAGRPYF	TGCGCCAGCAGCCCCATAGCGGGGCGGCCGTACTTC
TRBJ1-2	TRBV7-6	.	TRBD1	CASSNRQGKGGYTF	TGTGCCAGCAGCAACCGACAGGGGAAGGGTGGCTACACCTTC
TRBJ1-3	TRBV2	.	.	CASRGLSGNTIYF	TGTGCCAGCAGGGGGCTCTCTGGAAACACCATATATTTT
TRBJ2-3	TRBV7-9	.	TRBD2	CASSRDYTDTQYF	TGTGCCAGCAGCCGGGACTACACAGATACGCAGTATTTT
TRBJ1-6	TRBV10-1	few	TRBD1	CASSTGVDSPLHF	TGCGCCAGCAGCACAGGGGTAGATTCACCCCTCCACTTT
TRBJ2-1	TRBV30	.	TRBD1	CAWSIRDRSYNEQFF	TGTGCCTGGAGTATTAGGGACAGATCCTACAATGAGCAGTTCTTC
TRBJ2-5	TRBV18	.	TRBD1	CASSPGTGATETQYF	TGTGCCAGCTCACCAGGGACAGGGGCCACGGAGACCCAGTACTTC
TRBJ2-7	TRBV2	.	.	CASKGRGNEQYF	TGTGCCAGCAAGGGCAGGGGCAACGAGCAGTACTTC
TRBJ1-3	TRBV5-1	.	.	CASSPKERGAGSGNTIYF	TGCGCCAGCAGCCCTAAAGAGCGTGGGGCTGGCTCTGGAAACACCATATATTTT
TRBJ2-5	TRBV9	once	TRBD2	CASSNSGGTHETQYF	TGTGCCAGCAGCAATAGCGGGGGGACCCACGAGACCCAGTACTTC
TRBJ1-4	TRBV28	.	.	CAATTGILEKLFF	TGTGCCGCAACGACAGGCATACTGGAAAAACTGTTTTTT
TRBJ2-2	TRBV4-2	once	.	CASSQVRQGNTGELFF	TGTGCCAGCAGCCAAGTGCGCCAGGGAAACACCGGGGAGCTGTTTTTT
TRBJ1-4	TRBV6-1	.	.	CATKPTLTNEKLFF	TGTGCCACCAAACCAACTCTAACTAATGAAAAACTGTTTTTT
TRBJ1-2	TRBV5-1	.	TRBD1	CASSFGGTGTDYGYTF	TGCGCCAGCAGCTTTGGGGGGACCGGGACAGACTATGGCTACACCTTC
TRBJ1-5	TRBV27	.	.	CASSSPGLNQPQHF	TGTGCCAGCAGTTCACCGGGACTCAATCAGCCCCAGCATTTT
TRBJ2-3	TRBV11-2	.	TRBD2	CASSPLAGATDTQYF	TGTGCCAGCAGCCCACTAGCGGGGGCCACAGATACGCAGTATTTT
TRBJ2-5	TRBV27	few	.	CASSPPASFETQYF	TGTGCCAGCAGTCCCCCAGCTAGTTTTGAGACCCAGTACTTC
TRBJ1-2	TRBV29-1	.	.	CSGKQGNYGYTF	TGCAGCGGGAAACAGGGTAACTATGGCTACACCTTC
TRBJ1-1	TRBV2	.	.	CASSESLTGHMNTEAFF	TGTGCCAGCAGCGAATCCCTGACAGGACACATGAACACTGAAGCTTTCTTT
TRBJ1-6	TRBV19	.	TRBD1	CASSVNRGAYLIGSPLHF	TGTGCCAGTAGCGTAAACAGGGGAGCATATTTGATTGGTTCACCCCTCCACTTT
TRBJ2-7	TRBV5-4	.	.	CASSPYRDGEQYF	TGTGCCAGCAGCCCATACAGGGACGGCGAGCAGTACTTC
TRBJ1-2	TRBV28	.	TRBD1	CASSPTGDPYGYTF	TGTGCCAGCAGTCCAACAGGGGACCCTTATGGCTACACCTTC
TRBJ1-2	TRBV4-1	many	.	CASSPIAGADYGYTF	TGCGCCAGCAGCCCTATAGCAGGGGCCGACTATGGCTACACCTTC
TRBJ1-2	TRBV6-1	.	.	CASSEGWNSYYGYTF	TGTGCCAGCAGTGAAGGGTGGAACAGTTACTATGGCTACACCTTC
TRBJ2-7	TRBV5-4	once	.	CASSLAPDTFSYEQYF	TGTGCCAGCAGCTTGGCCCCGGACACCTTCTCCTACGAGCAGTACTTC
TRBJ2-7	TRBV25-1	.	TRBD1	CASSDDGQGALEQYF	TGTGCCAGCAGTGACGACGGACAGGGGGCTCTCGAGCAGTACTTC
TRBJ2-3	TRBV10-3	.	.	CAISHSLGADTQYF	TGTGCCATCAGTCATAGTCTGGGCGCAGATACGCAGTATTTT
TRBJ2-2	TRBV28	.	TRBD2	CASSLSLAGTGELFF	TGTGCCAGCAGTTTATCACTAGCGGGGACCGGGGAGCTGTTTTTT
TRBJ1-1	TRBV7-8	few	TRBD1	CASSYTGGLEAFF	TGTGCCAGCAGTTATACAGGGGGCTTGGAAGCTTTCTTT
TRBJ1-1	TRBV18	.	.	CASSPNQGVEAFF	TGTGCCAGCTCACCCAACCAAGGGGTTGAAGCTTTCTTT